Shown below are 7 T cell receptor beta chains from a single sample sequenced in a study of Ad26.COV2.S vaccination and SARS-CoV-2 variants. Described treatment: roughly 20 received Ad26.COV2.S at low or high dose, single or two shots; several received placebo; per-sample allocation not given. Sampling took place 63 days after the first vaccine or placebo injection. The assay was immunoSEQ multiplex PCR, and TCRdb's table has in-frame clones only and misses some. The sample records some 290,000 clones, 85% being singletons. The sequencing here drew on peripheral blood, taken in a trial of Ad26.COV2.S vaccine versus placebo. The origin of the receptors is a person between 18 and 65 years old who received the Ad26.COV2.S COVID-19 vaccine or a placebo.

This chain links TRBV28 with TRBJ1-2; possible D gene TRBD1, 5 bases. Germline CDR1 is MDHEN and CDR2 is SYDVKM. This CDR3 is built from 13 residues. With 8 bases removed from V and 2 bases from J, the gap between germline ends came to 12 bases. CDR3 in DNA: TGTGCCAGCCTTACCCACAGGAACTATGGCTACACCTTC. This gives the protein CASLTHRNYGYTF.

This clone has a single count. The chain links TRBV5-6 to TRBJ2-7, with D perhaps TRBD1 (6 bases). Germline values: CDR1 SGHDT, CDR2 YYEEEE. Trimming pared 4 bases from V and 2 bases from J, leaving 16 bases between. There are 15 residues in the CDR3. The CDR3 protein is CASSLNQGYAYEQYF. CDR3 in DNA: TGTGCCAGCAGCCTAAATCAGGGGTATGCCTACGAGCAGTACTTC.

This chain links TRBV25-1 with TRBJ1-2, with 7 bases identical to TRBD1. This CDR3 has 13 residues. Unmatched junction bases numbered 3, after V lost 4 bases and J lost 4 bases. Germline V gives CDR1 MGHDK, CDR2 SYGVNS. Written as DNA, the CDR3 is TGTGCCAGCAGTGGGGGGACAGCCTATGGCTACACCTTC. Translated: CASSGGTAYGYTF.

The chain has TRBV11-3 and TRBJ1-2; 7 bases agree with TRBD1. Trimming cost V 2 bases and J 7 bases; bases outside gene matches: 7. The CDR3 covers 14 residues. Per the germline V gene, CDR1 is SGHNT and CDR2 is YENEEA. CDR3 residues: CASSLLGTAFGYTF. The CDR3 DNA sequence: TGTGCCAGCAGCTTATTAGGGACAGCATTTGGCTACACCTTC.

This rearrangement joins TRBV7-8 to TRBJ1-6; 8 nucleotides match TRBD1. V shed 2 bases and J 1 base; nucleotides not matched to a gene: 13. The CDR3 consists of 20 residues. From germline, CDR1 is SGHVS and CDR2 FQNEAQ. The CDR3 DNA reads as TGTGCCAGCAGCTTATTTGCGATAAATGACAGGGGTTCCTATAATTCACCCCTCCACTTT. Translating gives CASSLFAINDRGSYNSPLHF.

This clone showed up just a few times. The chain is built from TRBV7-9 and TRBJ1-1; D is possibly TRBD1 (6 bases). The germline gives CDR1 SEHNR, CDR2 FQNEAQ (reference sequence). CDR3 length: 13 residues. V was trimmed by 5 bases and J by 0 bases, leaving 7 bases between them. The CDR3 DNA sequence: TGTGCCAGCAGCCGGACAGTGAACACTGAAGCTTTCTTT. Protein sequence: CASSRTVNTEAFF.

The chain has TRBV28 and TRBJ1-1; perhaps TRBD1 as D (5 bases). The CDR3 is made up of 15 amino acids. Germline V CDR1 and CDR2: MDHEN, SYDVKM. V lost 6 bases, J lost 2 bases, and 16 bases lay in between. CDR3 nucleotides: TGTGCCAGCAGGATTACAAGGAGGGGTAACACTGAAGCTTTCTTT. Amino acid sequence: CASRITRRGNTEAFF.